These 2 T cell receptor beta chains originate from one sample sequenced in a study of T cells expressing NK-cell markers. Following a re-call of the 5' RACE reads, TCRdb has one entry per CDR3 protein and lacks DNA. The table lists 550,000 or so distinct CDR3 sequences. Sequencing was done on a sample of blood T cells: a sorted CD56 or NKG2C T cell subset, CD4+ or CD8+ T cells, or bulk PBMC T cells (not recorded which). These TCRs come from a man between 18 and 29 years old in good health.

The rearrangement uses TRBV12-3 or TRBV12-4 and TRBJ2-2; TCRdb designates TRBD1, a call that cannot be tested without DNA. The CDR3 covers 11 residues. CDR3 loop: CVVGQGGELFF.

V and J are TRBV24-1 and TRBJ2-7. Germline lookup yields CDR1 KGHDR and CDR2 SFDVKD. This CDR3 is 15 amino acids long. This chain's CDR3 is CATSGVNDGIYEQYF.